The T cell receptor (beta chain) under discussion was sequenced for a study of T-cell reconstitution after alpha-beta-depleted transplantation in children (dated by TCRdb to the mid-2010s). Study-wide context: Using TCR repertoire profiling, the study quantitatively followed how T-cell immune reconstitution unfolded in children after TCRalphabeta/CD19-depleted allogeneic hematopoietic cell transplantation.

This clonotype was detected many times. The clone's antigen remains unknown. No clone much larger than this one lies a single base away; base qualities are absent. The receptor library was made with PCR. The listed sequencing device is Illumina HiSeq 2500. TCR libraries were prepared with molecular barcoding, using unique molecular identifiers to normalize TCRbeta repertoire quantification. Through fastp at Q25 and MiXCR, TCRdb rebuilt clones from the public reads, retaining in-frame beta chains. Each entry merges the rows of one CDR3 protein and shows their most common DNA and genes. In all, the sample holds 550,000 to 600,000 distinct CDR3 sequences, and 23% of those were seen once. The top ten clonotypes cover around 14% of the sample. Trimming removed 4 bases from V and 2 bases from J; the gene matches leave 6 bases unexplained. Spanning cysteine to phenylalanine, the CDR3 consists of 15 amino acids. The only DNA kept is the CDR3, 45 bases in frame from the first base. CDR1 and CDR2 are drawn from the germline V gene: MDHEN, SYDVKM.

The sample's treatment or condition label, in plain terms: allogeneic hematopoietic cell transplantation with graft depleted of TCRalphabeta T cells and CD19 B cells. TCRalphabeta/CD19-depleted allogeneic hematopoietic cell grafts were given to the transplant recipients, all of whom were children. What the study reported, not specific to this receptor: The apparently early recovery of alphabetaT-cell counts about two months after transplant reportedly depended on only several hundred rapidly expanded clones that came from non-depleted graft cells. Hyperexpanded clone frequencies declined over subsequent months; after one year, T-cell counts and TCRbeta diversity were mostly attributed to newly produced T cells. In some patients, high TCRbeta diversity at day 60 was attributed to recipient T cells and intrathymic progenitors that had survived conditioning.

The receptor was derived from a boy in the first two years of life who had a stem cell transplant for acute myeloid leukemia, so the T cells may come from the graft donor. The chain employs TRBV28 and TRBJ2-3; 7 central bases correspond to TRBD1. The sample in question was PBMCs, mostly from graft donor cells, obtained 360 days after TCRalphabeta/CD19-depleted stem cell transplant. The DNA reads TGTGCCAGCAGTTCGAGGGGGCAATTCACAGATACGCAGTATTTT. Its translation reads: CASSSRGQFTDTQYF.